These 5 T cell receptor beta chains were sequenced from one sample in a study of cytomegalovirus exposure and HLA in healthy donors. Primers included in the PCR were 60 Vbeta and 13 Jbeta primers. The method was immunoSEQ multiplex PCR; TCRdb's version includes in-frame clones alone and lacks a portion of them. Altogether tens of thousands of clones are present, approximately 82% being singletons, with the ten largest covering approximately 2.1%. The sample comprised PBMCs. The origin of the receptors is a man aged 40-49 years in good health and CMV-seronegative.

This clone occurred a few times. The CDR3 DNA is TGTGCCAGCAGCTTCGGACAGGGGAGCCTCTATGGCTACACCTTC. This encodes CASSFGQGSLYGYTF. V usage is TRBV7-2 and J usage is TRBJ1-2; 9 bases align to TRBD1. This CDR3 contains 15 residues. Trimming took 3 bases from V and 4 from J; bases not matched to a gene: 6. Germline V lookup: CDR1 SGHTA, CDR2 FQGNSA.

This sequence joins TRBV6-4 and TRBJ1-1; TRBD1 matches at 9 bases. Looked up from germline, CDR1 is MRHNA and CDR2 is SNTAGT. Unmatched junction bases numbered 6, after V lost 6 bases and J lost 4 bases. The CDR3 has 14 amino acids. This CDR3 reads CASRRDRGGTEAFF. Here the CDR3 DNA reads TGTGCCAGCAGAAGAGACAGGGGGGGCACTGAAGCTTTCTTT.

The chain recombines TRBV7-3 with TRBJ2-3; D is ambiguous. The CDR3 has 13 residues. Trimming removed 6 bases from V and 1 base from J, with 8 bases in between. The germline V gene has CDR1 SGHTA and CDR2 FQGTGA. CDR3 sequence (DNA): TGTGCCAGCAGGAAGACTGGCACAGATACGCAGTATTTT. Its translation: CASRKTGTDTQYF. The complete variable domain, with remaining parts taken from reference TRBV7-3 and TRBJ2-3, reads GAGVSQTPSNKVTEKGKYVELRCDPISGHTALYWYRQSLGQGPEFLIYFQGTGAADDSGLPNDRFFAVRPEGSVSTLKIQRTERGDSAVYLCASRKTGTDTQYFGPGTRLTVL.

V gene TRBV14 combines with J gene TRBJ2-2; 8 bases are a match to TRBD1. CDR3 length: 17 residues. With 6 bases clipped from V and 5 bases from J, the junction kept 14 bases outside the gene matches. Germline lookup yields CDR1 SGHDN and CDR2 FVKESK. The CDR3 sequence: CASSRRTRGLGTGELFF. DNA of the CDR3: TGTGCCAGCAGTCGAAGGACCAGGGGGCTGGGGACCGGGGAGCTGTTTTTT.

The J gene is TRBJ2-7, the V gene TRBV5-1; the D gene is possibly TRBD1 (6 bases). V lost 3 bases and J lost 2, with 9 bases in between. There are 13 residues in the CDR3. The germline V gene has CDR1 SGHRS and CDR2 YFSETQ. The CDR3 nucleotides read TGCGCCAGCAGCTACGGGGACACCTACGAGCAGTACTTC. Amino acid sequence: CASSYGDTYEQYF.